This entry lists 5 T cell receptor beta chains sequenced from one sample in a study of radiotherapy plus CTLA-4 blockade in lung cancer. The data were produced by immunoSEQ multiplex PCR, yet TCRdb's version contains in-frame clones alone and is incomplete. The table shows about 53,000 clones, with 84% occurring only once. This material consisted of peripheral blood, taken from a patient treated with radiotherapy plus ipilimumab. These receptors originate from a human donor with non-small cell lung cancer whose response to radiotherapy plus ipilimumab could not be evaluated.

The V gene is TRBV6-5, the J gene TRBJ2-7, with D uncertain. CDR3 length equals 15 residues. Germline CDR1 and CDR2: MNHEY and SVGAGI. The V and J ends lost 2 bases and 4 bases respectively, with 15 bases between them. CDR3 in amino acids: CASSYTVFPPYEQYF. In DNA form, the CDR3 reads TGTGCCAGCAGTTACACGGTTTTCCCCCCTTACGAGCAGTACTTC.

This rearrangement joins TRBV4-3 to TRBJ2-2; 9 bases match TRBD2. The length of the CDR3 is 17 residues. Germline V gene lookup returns CDR1 LGHNA and CDR2 YSLEER. Losses at the gene ends were 0 bases for V and 7 bases for J; bases not matched to a gene: 9. DNA for the CDR3: TGCGCCAGCAGCCAAGATCGGGTAGCGGGAGTCCACGGGGAGCTGTTTTTT. Translated, it gives CASSQDRVAGVHGELFF.

The genes are TRBV19 and TRBJ2-7, with 9 bases matching TRBD2. Per germline, CDR1 LNHDA and CDR2 SQIVND (reference sequence). The CDR3 spans 15 residues. V dropped 4 bases and J dropped 5; count of bases not matched to a gene: 9. The CDR3 loop is CASSTIAGVGHEQYF. The CDR3 DNA reads as TGTGCCAGTAGTACCATAGCGGGAGTAGGCCACGAGCAGTACTTC. Full variable domain (rest looked up from reference TRBV19 and TRBJ2-7): DGGITQSPKYLFRKEGQNVTLSCEQNLNHDAMYWYRQDPGQGLRLIYYSQIVNDFQKGDIAEGYSVSREKKESFPLTVTSAQKNPTAFYLCASSTIAGVGHEQYFGPGTRLTVT.

The chain combines TRBV2 with TRBJ2-2, with 9 bases aligning to TRBD1. CDR1 and CDR2 (germline): SNHLY, FYNNEI. Losses at the gene ends were 6 bases for V and 4 bases for J; bases not matched to a gene: 6. This CDR3 is built from 15 residues. CDR3 in DNA: TGTGCCAGCAGGGACAGGGGTGGGAGCACCGGGGAGCTGTTTTTT. Its protein is CASRDRGGSTGELFF.

This sequence joins TRBV28 and TRBJ1-3; the match to TRBD1 covers 7 bases. The CDR3 spans 13 residues. From germline, CDR1 is MDHEN and CDR2 SYDVKM. The V and J ends lost 5 bases and 10 bases, in that order; junction bases with no gene match: 8. The CDR3 DNA follows: TGTGCCAGCAGTAGCACAGGGGTGGGGACCATATATTTT. This translates into CASSSTGVGTIYF. The full variable domain, in which reference TRBV28 and TRBJ1-3 provide the parts outside the CDR3, is DVKVTQSSRYLVKRTGEKVFLECVQDMDHENMFWYRQDPGLGLRLIYFSYDVKMKEKGDIPEGYSVSREKKERFSLILESASTNQTSMYLCASSSTGVGTIYFGEGSWLTVV.